This is a list of T cell receptor beta chains from one sample in a study of vaccination and CD4 T cells after COVID-19. Antigens for these TCRs are unknown. TCRdb re-analysed the PCR reads in MiXCR, keeping a single row per CDR3 protein. The table shows about 14,000 distinct CDR3 sequences, with roughly 43% occurring only once. The sample consisted of CD4+ T cells from blood, cultured in vitro. The source is a human donor who had recovered from COVID-19. The CDR3 runs from the conserved cysteine through the conserved F or W. D genes are given only for firm matches. Clone size is shown for a subset of rows, as once, few, many or a class of expanded clone.

clone_size j_call d_call v_call cdr3_nt cdr3_aa
- TRBJ1-2 TRBD1 TRBV6-2/TRBV6-3 TGTGCCAGCCATACAGCACTGCTCCTGCAGGGGGACTATGGCTACACCTTC CASHTALLLQGDYGYTF
- TRBJ1-1 - TRBV6-9 TGTGCCATCGGTCCCGGGGGACTTATCATGAACACTGAAGCTTTCTTT CAIGPGGLIMNTEAFF
- TRBJ1-6 - TRBV27 TGTGCCAGCCGGCGGGGTTCGGGTACAACCTTCTATAATTCACCCCTCCACTTT CASRRGSGTTFYNSPLHF
few TRBJ2-7 - TRBV29-1 TGCAGCGTTGAAGGGCAGGGCGCGGGGGAGCAGTACTTC CSVEGQGAGEQYF
few TRBJ1-1 TRBD1 TRBV5-5 TGTGCCAGCAGCTTCTCAGGGGGCGGAGGGACTGAAGCTTTCTTT CASSFSGGGGTEAFF
few TRBJ2-3 - TRBV24-1 TGTGCCACCAGTAAATCTCTGGGGGACCTTTCTTTCACAGATACGCAGTATTTT CATSKSLGDLSFTDTQYF
- TRBJ1-2 TRBD1 TRBV6-5 TGTGCCAGCAGTTACTCAGAACAGGGGGCGGGAGGCTACACCTTC CASSYSEQGAGGYTF
few TRBJ1-5 - TRBV20-1 TGCAGTGCTAGCTCCCGAGGGCTGGGGCAGCCCCAGCATTTT CSASSRGLGQPQHF
few TRBJ1-5 - TRBV19 TGTGCCAGTAGTATATGGGAGTCAGTACCGCAGCCCCAGCATTTT CASSIWESVPQPQHF
medium-sized TRBJ2-2 - TRBV24-1 TGTGCCACCAGTGCCGGTTACTGGGCCGGGGAGCTGTTTTTT CATSAGYWAGELFF
- TRBJ1-2 - TRBV12-3/TRBV12-4 TGTGCCAGCAGTCGCGCCACAGGGTCTAATGGCTACACCTTC CASSRATGSNGYTF
few TRBJ2-5 - TRBV6-1 TGTGCCAGCAGCCTGGATGTTCGAGAGACCCAGTACTTC CASSLDVRETQYF
- TRBJ1-1 - TRBV12-3/TRBV12-4 TGTGCCAGCAGTTATATTTTGGGAGGGGCGAACACTGAAGCTTTCTTT CASSYILGGANTEAFF
few TRBJ1-6 TRBD1 TRBV11-2 TGTGCCAGCAGCTTAGTAGGGGGAGGGGGCTCACCCCTCCACTTT CASSLVGGGGSPLHF
- TRBJ1-1 - TRBV27 TGTGCCAGCAGTTCCGCGAGCCTACAGGGCACTGAAGCTTTCTTT CASSSASLQGTEAFF
few TRBJ1-1 - TRBV2 TGTGCCAGCAGTGAAGCTCGGACTGAAGCTTTCTTT CASSEARTEAFF
few TRBJ1-5 - TRBV19 TGTGCCAGTAGTACGACAAGGGATCAGCCCCAGCATTTT CASSTTRDQPQHF
- TRBJ1-5 TRBD1 TRBV6-1 TGTGCCAGCAGGCCTTCCGGACAGGTTAATCAGCCCCAGCATTTT CASRPSGQVNQPQHF
few TRBJ1-5 TRBD1 TRBV20-1 TGCAGTGCTAGGGAGACAGGGTACGACGGCAATCAGCCCCAGCATTTT CSARETGYDGNQPQHF
- TRBJ2-2 TRBD1 TRBV19 TGTGCCAGTAGTATGGGACAGCCTACGAACACCGGGGAGCTGTTTTTT CASSMGQPTNTGELFF
- TRBJ2-2 - TRBV4-3 TGCGCCAGCAGCCAAGATGTAGGCGGGTTGGGCACCGGGGAGCTGTTTTTT CASSQDVGGLGTGELFF
few TRBJ1-2 TRBD1 TRBV30 TGTGCCTGGAGGGGCAGGGGGATTAACTATGGCTACACCTTC CAWRGRGINYGYTF
- TRBJ1-1 - TRBV20-1 TGCAGTGCTAGAGTCTCGCTAGGGACAAGGTCTGATCAAGCTTTCTTT CSARVSLGTRSDQAFF
- TRBJ1-5 - TRBV6-5 TGTGCCAGCAGTTCTATCACAGGGTTGAGCAATCAGCCCCAGCATTTT CASSSITGLSNQPQHF
- TRBJ1-2 - TRBV19 TGTGCCAGTAGTATATCAGGACTCCACTATGGCTACACCTTC CASSISGLHYGYTF
- TRBJ1-1 - TRBV6-2/TRBV6-3 TGTGCCAGCAGGCGGGGGGCAAACACTGAAGCTTTCTTT CASRRGANTEAFF
- TRBJ1-6 TRBD1 TRBV7-2 TGTGCCAGCAGCCCGAGACCCTTTGGACAGGGGGCTTCCTATAATTCACCCCTCCACTTT CASSPRPFGQGASYNSPLHF
- TRBJ1-1 TRBD1 TRBV19 TGTGCCAGTAGTAAGGGACAGTTGAACACTGAAGCTTTCTTT CASSKGQLNTEAFF
- TRBJ2-5 - TRBV5-5 TGTGCCAGCAGCTTGAGGGACCGGGAGACCCAGTACTTC CASSLRDRETQYF
few TRBJ2-5 - TRBV20-1 TGCAGTGCTGGACATAGGGAGACCCAGTACTTC CSAGHRETQYF
few TRBJ1-1 - TRBV6-1 TGTGCCAGCAGTCGGACAGCGAACACTGAAGCTTTCTTT CASSRTANTEAFF
- TRBJ2-1 - TRBV10-3 TGTGCCATCAGTCGTGGGAGGGGGTCCTACAATGAGCAGTTCTTC CAISRGRGSYNEQFF
- TRBJ2-7 TRBD1 TRBV9 TGTGCCAGCAGCCTTGGACAGGGGTCCTACGAGCAGTACTTC CASSLGQGSYEQYF
- TRBJ2-3 - TRBV11-2 TGTGCCAGCAGCTTAGATGACAGCCGCACAGATACGCAGTATTTT CASSLDDSRTDTQYF
few TRBJ1-1 TRBD1 TRBV6-2/TRBV6-3 TGTGCCAGCACCCCAACAGGGGTGAACACTGAAGCTTTCTTT CASTPTGVNTEAFF
few TRBJ2-2 - TRBV7-2 TGTGCCAGCAGCTCCCAGACCGTGACCGGGGAGCTGTTTTTT CASSSQTVTGELFF
once TRBJ2-7 TRBD1 TRBV7-6 TGTGCCAGCAGCATAGGACAGGGCTACGAGCAGTACTTC CASSIGQGYEQYF
- TRBJ2-3 - TRBV5-1 TGCGCCAGCAGCTCGACTAGAGATACGCAGTATTTT CASSSTRDTQYF
- TRBJ1-1 TRBD1 TRBV5-1 TGCGCCAGCAGCGACACAGGGGGCGTCACTGAAGCTTTCTTT CASSDTGGVTEAFF
- TRBJ2-7 - TRBV7-3 TGTGCCAGCAGCTATCAATTTTCCTACGAGCAGTACTTC CASSYQFSYEQYF
- TRBJ1-1 - TRBV5-1 TGCGCCAGCAGCTTGGAGGGGGGAGGGTTTGCGAACACTGAAGCTTTCTTT CASSLEGGGFANTEAFF
- TRBJ2-7 - TRBV5-4 TGTGCCAGCAGCTTGTGGGCACAGCCGTCGTACTTC CASSLWAQPSYF
- TRBJ1-2 - TRBV20-1 TGCAGTGCTAGAGCTGGGGTTAGCTATGGCTACACCTTC CSARAGVSYGYTF
few TRBJ1-1 - TRBV7-9 TGTGCCAGCAGCTTAGTAGGGAGGAGGACCACTGAAGCTTTCTTT CASSLVGRRTTEAFF
- TRBJ1-2 - TRBV12-3/TRBV12-4 TGTGCCAGCAGTCCCTTAACTAACTATGGCTACACCTTC CASSPLTNYGYTF